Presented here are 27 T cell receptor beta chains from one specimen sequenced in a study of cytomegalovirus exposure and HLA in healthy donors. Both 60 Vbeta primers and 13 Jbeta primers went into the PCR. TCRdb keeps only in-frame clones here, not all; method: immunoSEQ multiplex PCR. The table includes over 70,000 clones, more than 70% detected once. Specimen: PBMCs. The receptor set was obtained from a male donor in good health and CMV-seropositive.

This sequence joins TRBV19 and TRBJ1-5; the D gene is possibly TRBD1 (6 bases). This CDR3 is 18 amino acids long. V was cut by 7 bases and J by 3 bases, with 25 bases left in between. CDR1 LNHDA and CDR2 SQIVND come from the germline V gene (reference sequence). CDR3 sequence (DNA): TGTGCCAGTACCGCTAACCCCCGGACAGCGATCGACAATCAGCCCCAGCATTTT. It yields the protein CASTANPRTAIDNQPQHF.

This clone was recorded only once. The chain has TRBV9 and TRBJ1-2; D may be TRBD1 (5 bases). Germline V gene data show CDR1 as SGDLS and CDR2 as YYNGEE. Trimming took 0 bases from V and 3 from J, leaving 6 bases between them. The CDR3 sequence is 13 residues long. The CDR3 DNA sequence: TGTGCCAGCAGCGTAGAACAGGACTATGGCTACACCTTC. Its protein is CASSVEQDYGYTF. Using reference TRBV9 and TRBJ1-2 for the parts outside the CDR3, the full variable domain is DSGVTQTPKHLITATGQRVTLRCSPRSGDLSVYWYQQSLDQGLQFLIQYYNGEERAKGNILERFSAQQFPDLHSELNLSSLELGDSALYFCASSVEQDYGYTFGSGTRLTVV.

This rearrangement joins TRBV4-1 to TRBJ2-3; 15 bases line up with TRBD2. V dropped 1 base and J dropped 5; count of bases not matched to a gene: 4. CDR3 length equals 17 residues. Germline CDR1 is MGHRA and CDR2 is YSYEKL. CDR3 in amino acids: CASSQVGLAGGGDTQYF. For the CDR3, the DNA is TGCGCCAGCAGCCAAGTAGGACTAGCGGGAGGGGGAGATACGCAGTATTTT.

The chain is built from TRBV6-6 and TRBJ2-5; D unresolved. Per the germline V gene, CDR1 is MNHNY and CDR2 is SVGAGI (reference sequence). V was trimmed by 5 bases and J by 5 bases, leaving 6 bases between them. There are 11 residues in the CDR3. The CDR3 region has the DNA TGTGCCAGCAGTACCAGGGAGACCCAGTACTTC. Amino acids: CASSTRETQYF.

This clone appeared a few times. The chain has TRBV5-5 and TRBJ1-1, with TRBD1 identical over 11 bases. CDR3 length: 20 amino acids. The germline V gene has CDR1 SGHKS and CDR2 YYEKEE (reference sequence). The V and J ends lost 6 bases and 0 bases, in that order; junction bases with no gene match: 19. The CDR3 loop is CASTFIRTGGIYEMNTEAFF. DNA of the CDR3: TGTGCCAGCACCTTCATCCGGACAGGGGGCATCTACGAAATGAACACTGAAGCTTTCTTT.

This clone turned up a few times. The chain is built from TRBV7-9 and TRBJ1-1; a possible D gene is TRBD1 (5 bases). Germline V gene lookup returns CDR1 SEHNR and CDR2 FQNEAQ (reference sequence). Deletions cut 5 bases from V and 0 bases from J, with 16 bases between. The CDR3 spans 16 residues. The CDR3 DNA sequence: TGTGCCAGCAGCACTCCCGACAGATTCATGAACACTGAAGCTTTCTTT. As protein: CASSTPDRFMNTEAFF.

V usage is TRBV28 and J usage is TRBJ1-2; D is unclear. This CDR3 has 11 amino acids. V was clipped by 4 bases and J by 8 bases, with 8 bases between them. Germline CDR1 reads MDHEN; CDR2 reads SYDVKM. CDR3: CASSWAGGYTF. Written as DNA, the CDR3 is TGTGCCAGCAGTTGGGCTGGCGGCTACACCTTC.

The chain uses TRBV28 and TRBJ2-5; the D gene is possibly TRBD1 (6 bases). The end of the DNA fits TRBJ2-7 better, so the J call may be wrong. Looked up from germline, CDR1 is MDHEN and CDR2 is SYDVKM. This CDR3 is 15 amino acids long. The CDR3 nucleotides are TGTGCCAGCAGTTTAAACAGGGCAGGGACCTACGAGCAGTACTTC. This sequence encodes CASSLNRAGTYEQYF.

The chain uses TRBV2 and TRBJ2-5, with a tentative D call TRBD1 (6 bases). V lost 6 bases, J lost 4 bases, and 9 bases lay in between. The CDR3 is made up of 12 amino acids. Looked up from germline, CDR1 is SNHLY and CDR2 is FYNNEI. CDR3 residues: CASRAGVETQYF. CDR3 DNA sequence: TGTGCCAGCAGGGCAGGGGTAGAGACCCAGTACTTC.

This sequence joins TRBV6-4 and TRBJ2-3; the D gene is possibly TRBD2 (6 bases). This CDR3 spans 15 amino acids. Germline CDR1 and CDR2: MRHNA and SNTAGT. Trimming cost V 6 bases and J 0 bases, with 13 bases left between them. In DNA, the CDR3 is TGTGCCAGCAGCAGAGGAGGGGAAAGCACAGATACGCAGTATTTT. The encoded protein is CASSRGGESTDTQYF.

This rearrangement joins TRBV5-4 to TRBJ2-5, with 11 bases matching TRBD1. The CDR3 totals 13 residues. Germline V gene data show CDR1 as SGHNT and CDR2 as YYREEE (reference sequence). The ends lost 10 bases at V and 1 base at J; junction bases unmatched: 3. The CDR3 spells CAAGTGGQETQYF. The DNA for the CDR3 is TGTGCCGCGGGGACAGGGGGCCAAGAGACCCAGTACTTC.

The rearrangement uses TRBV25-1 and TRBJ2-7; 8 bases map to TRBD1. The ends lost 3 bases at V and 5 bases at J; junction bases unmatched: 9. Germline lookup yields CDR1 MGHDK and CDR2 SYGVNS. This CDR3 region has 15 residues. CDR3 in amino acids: CASSDSDRAGHEQYF. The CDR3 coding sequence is TGTGCCAGCAGTGACTCGGACAGGGCAGGTCACGAGCAGTACTTC.

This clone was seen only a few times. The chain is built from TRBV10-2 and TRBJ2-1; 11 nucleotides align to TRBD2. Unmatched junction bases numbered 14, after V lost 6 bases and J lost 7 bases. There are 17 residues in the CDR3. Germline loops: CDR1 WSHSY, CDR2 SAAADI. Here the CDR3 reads CASREPPSGRPLNEQFF. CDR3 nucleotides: TGCGCCAGCAGGGAGCCCCCTAGCGGGAGGCCGTTGAATGAGCAGTTCTTC.

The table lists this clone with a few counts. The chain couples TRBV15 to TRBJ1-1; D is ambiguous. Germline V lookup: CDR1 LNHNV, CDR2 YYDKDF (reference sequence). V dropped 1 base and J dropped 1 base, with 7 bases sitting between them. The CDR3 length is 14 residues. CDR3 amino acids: CATSRVPRNTEAFF. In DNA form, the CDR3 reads TGTGCCACCAGCAGAGTCCCCAGGAACACTGAAGCTTTCTTT. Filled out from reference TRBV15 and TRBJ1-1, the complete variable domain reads DAMVIQNPRYQVTQFGKPVTLSCSQTLNHNVMYWYQQKSSQAPKLLFHYYDKDFNNEADTPDNFQSRRPNTSFCFLDIRSPGLGDTAMYLCATSRVPRNTEAFFGQGTRLTVV.

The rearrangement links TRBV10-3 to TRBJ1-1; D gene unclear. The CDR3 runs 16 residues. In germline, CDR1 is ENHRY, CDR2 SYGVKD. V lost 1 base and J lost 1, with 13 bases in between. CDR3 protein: CAISEFLSVKNTEAFF. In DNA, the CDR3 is TGTGCCATCAGTGAGTTTCTTTCAGTTAAGAACACTGAAGCTTTCTTT.

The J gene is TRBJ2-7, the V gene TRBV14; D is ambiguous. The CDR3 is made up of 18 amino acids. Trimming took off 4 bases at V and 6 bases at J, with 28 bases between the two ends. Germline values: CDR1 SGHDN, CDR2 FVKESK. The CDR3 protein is CASSRSGGGNERRSEQYF. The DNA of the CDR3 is TGTGCCAGCAGCCGAAGTGGTGGCGGAAACGAACGGCGGTCCGAGCAGTACTTC.

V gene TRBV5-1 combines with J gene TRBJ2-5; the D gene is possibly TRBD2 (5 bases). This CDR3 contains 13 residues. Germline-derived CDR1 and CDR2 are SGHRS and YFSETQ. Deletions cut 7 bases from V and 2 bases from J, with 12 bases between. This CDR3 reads CASSRAVQETQYF. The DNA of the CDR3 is TGCGCCAGCTCTCGAGCGGTACAAGAGACCCAGTACTTC.

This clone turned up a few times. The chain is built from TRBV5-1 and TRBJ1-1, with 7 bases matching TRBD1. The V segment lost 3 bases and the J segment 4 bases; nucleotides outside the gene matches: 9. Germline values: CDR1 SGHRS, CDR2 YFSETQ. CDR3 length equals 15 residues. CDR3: CASSSRGDRVTEAFF. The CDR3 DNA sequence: TGCGCCAGCAGCTCCCGCGGTGACAGGGTCACTGAAGCTTTCTTT.

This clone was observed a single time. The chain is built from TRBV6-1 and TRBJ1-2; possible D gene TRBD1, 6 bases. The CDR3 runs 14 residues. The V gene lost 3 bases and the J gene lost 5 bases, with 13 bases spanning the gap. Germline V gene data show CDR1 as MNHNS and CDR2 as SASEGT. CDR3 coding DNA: TGTGCCAGCAGTGACCCAGGGGTTGGGTATGGCTACACCTTC. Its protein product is CASSDPGVGYGYTF.

CDR3 DNA: TGTGCCAGCAGTTCGGTCCCCGGGAGCGTCTACGAGCAGTACTTC. Amino acids: CASSSVPGSVYEQYF. The J gene is TRBJ2-7, the V gene TRBV27, with D perhaps TRBD2 (6 bases). The CDR3 consists of 15 residues. The ends were cut back, 4 bases at V and 3 bases at J, with 16 bases in the middle. From germline, CDR1 is MNHEY and CDR2 SMNVEV (reference sequence).

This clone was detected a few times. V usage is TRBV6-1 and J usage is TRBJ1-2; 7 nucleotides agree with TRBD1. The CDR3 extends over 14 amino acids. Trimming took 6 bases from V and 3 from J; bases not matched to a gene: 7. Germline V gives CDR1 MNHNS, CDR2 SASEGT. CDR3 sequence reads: CASSRQGWDYGYTF. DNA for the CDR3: TGTGCCAGCAGCCGACAGGGCTGGGACTATGGCTACACCTTC.

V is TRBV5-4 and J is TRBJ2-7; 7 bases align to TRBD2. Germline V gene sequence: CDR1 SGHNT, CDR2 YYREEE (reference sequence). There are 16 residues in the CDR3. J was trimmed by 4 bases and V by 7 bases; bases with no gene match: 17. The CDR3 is CASSSIDAGAVYEQYF. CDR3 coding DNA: TGTGCCAGCTCTTCCATCGATGCGGGAGCGGTATACGAGCAGTACTTC. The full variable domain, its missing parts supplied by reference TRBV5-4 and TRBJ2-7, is ETGVTQSPTHLIKTRGQQVTLRCSSQSGHNTVSWYQQALGQGPQFIFQYYREEENGRGNFPPRFSGLQFPNYSSELNVNALELDDSALYLCASSSIDAGAVYEQYFGPGTRLTVT.

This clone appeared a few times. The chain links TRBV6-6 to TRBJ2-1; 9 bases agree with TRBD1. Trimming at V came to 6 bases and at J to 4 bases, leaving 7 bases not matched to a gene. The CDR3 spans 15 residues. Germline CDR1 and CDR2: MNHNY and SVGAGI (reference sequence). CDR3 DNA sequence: TGTGCCAGCAGCCCCTGGGACAGGGTATACAATGAGCAGTTCTTC. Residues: CASSPWDRVYNEQFF.

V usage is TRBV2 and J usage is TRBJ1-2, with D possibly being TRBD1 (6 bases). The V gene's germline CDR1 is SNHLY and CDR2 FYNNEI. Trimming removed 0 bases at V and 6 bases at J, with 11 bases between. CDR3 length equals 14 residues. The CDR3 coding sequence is TGTGCCAGCAGTGAAGCGCAGGGGTTAAATGGCTACACCTTC. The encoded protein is CASSEAQGLNGYTF. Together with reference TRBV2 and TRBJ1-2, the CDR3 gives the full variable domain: EPEVTQTPSHQVTQMGQEVILRCVPISNHLYFYWYRQILGQKVEFLVSFYNNEISEKSEIFDDQFSVERPDGSNFTLKIRSTKLEDSAMYFCASSEAQGLNGYTFGSGTRLTVV.

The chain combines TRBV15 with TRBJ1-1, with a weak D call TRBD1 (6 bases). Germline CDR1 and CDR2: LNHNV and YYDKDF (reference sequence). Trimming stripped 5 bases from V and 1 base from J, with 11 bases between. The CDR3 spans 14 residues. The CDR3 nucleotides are TGTGCCACCAGCGGGGACACGCGGAACACTGAAGCTTTCTTT. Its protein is CATSGDTRNTEAFF.

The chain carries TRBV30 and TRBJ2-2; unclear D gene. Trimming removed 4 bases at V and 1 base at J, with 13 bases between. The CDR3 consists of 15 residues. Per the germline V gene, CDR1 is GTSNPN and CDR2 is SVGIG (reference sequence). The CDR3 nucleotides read TGTGCCTGGAATTTGCTGGCAGGGAACACCGGGGAGCTGTTTTTT. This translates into CAWNLLAGNTGELFF.

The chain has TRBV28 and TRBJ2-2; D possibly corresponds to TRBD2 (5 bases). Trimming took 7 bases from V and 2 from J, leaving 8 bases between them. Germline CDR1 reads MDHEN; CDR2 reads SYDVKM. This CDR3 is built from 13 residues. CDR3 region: CASISGNTGELFF. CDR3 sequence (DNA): TGTGCCAGCATAAGCGGAAACACCGGGGAGCTGTTTTTT.